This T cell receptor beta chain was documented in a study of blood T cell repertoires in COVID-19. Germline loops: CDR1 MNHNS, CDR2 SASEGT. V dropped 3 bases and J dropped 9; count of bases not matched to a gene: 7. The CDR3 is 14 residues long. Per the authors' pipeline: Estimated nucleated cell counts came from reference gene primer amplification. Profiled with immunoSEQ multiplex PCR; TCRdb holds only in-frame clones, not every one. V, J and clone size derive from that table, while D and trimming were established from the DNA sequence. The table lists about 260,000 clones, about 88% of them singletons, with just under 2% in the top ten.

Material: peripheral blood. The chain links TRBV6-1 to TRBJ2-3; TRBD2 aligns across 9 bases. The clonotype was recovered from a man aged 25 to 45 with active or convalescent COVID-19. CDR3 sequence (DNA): TGTGCCAGCAGTGAGGCGGGGGGGAAGAGAACGCAGTATTTT. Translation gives CASSEAGGKRTQYF.